These 25 T cell receptor beta chains came from one sample sequenced in a study of response to subunit inactivated influenza vaccine. TCRdb re-derived calls from the RT-PCR reads in MiXCR, one entry per CDR3 protein. The sample has about 650,000 distinct CDR3 sequences, around 15% seen once. Material: PBMCs from blood, obtained roughly 15 days before vaccination. These receptors all stem from a middle-aged man who received an inactivated influenza vaccine.

The rearrangement joins TRBV6-5 to TRBJ1-6; tentatively, D is TRBD1 (6 bases). Germline values: CDR1 MNHEY, CDR2 SVGAGI. The CDR3 is 15 amino acids. V lost 2 bases, J lost 9 bases, and 14 bases lay in between. The CDR3 reads CASSYAGAGFSPLHF. As DNA, the CDR3 is TGTGCCAGCAGTTACGCGGGGGCAGGCTTTTCACCCCTCCACTTT.

This clonotype was seen only a few times. The V and J genes are TRBV13 and TRBJ2-3; 8 nucleotides line up with TRBD1. This CDR3 has 15 residues. Germline lookup yields CDR1 PRHDT and CDR2 FYEKMQ (reference sequence). V lost 4 bases and J lost 4; bases outside the gene matches: 7. CDR3: CASSSQTGVADTQYF. In nucleotides, the CDR3 is TGTGCCAGCAGCTCCCAGACAGGGGTGGCAGATACGCAGTATTTT. Combining the CDR3 with reference TRBV13 and TRBJ2-3 gives the whole variable domain AAGVIQSPRHLIKEKRETATLKCYPIPRHDTVYWYQQGPGQDPQFLISFYEKMQSDKGSIPDRFSAQQFSDYHSELNMSSLELGDSALYFCASSSQTGVADTQYFGPGTRLTVL.

This chain uses TRBV6-2 or TRBV6-3 with TRBJ2-7; 7 nucleotides match TRBD2. V trimming: 2 bases; J trimming: 6 bases; junction bases outside the gene matches: 7. Germline CDR1 and CDR2: MNHEY and SVGEGT. The CDR3 is made up of 14 amino acids. CDR3 sequence reads: CASSYGAGLGEQYF. DNA of the CDR3: TGTGCCAGCAGTTACGGGGCAGGACTAGGCGAGCAGTACTTC.

The chain is built from TRBV4-3 and TRBJ2-7; TRBD2 matches 7 bases. The V segment lost 0 bases and the J segment 2 bases; nucleotides outside the gene matches: 4. Per germline, CDR1 LGHNA and CDR2 YSLEER. The CDR3 length is 15 residues. CDR3 nucleotides: TGCGCCAGCAGCCAAGAGGCGGGGGAGCCCTACGAGCAGTACTTC. It codes for CASSQEAGEPYEQYF.

This clonotype was seen only a few times. This rearrangement joins TRBV29-1 to TRBJ1-2; TRBD1 matches 8 bases. The CDR3 loop spans 14 amino acids. Germline trimming cut 3 bases from V and 8 bases from J; bases unmatched to any gene: 11. Germline values: CDR1 SQVTM, CDR2 ANQGSEA. CDR3: CSVEVTRTGNGYTF. CDR3 DNA sequence: TGCAGCGTTGAGGTAACAAGGACAGGGAACGGCTACACCTTC.

V gene TRBV7-2 combines with J gene TRBJ1-4; D remains ambiguous. V shed 7 bases and J shed 5 bases, with 11 bases lying between them. CDR1 and CDR2 (germline): SGHTA, FQGNSA. The CDR3 runs to 13 residues. DNA for the CDR3: TGTGCCAGCAAGGCTGGGAGCAATGAAAAACTGTTTTTT. Translation: CASKAGSNEKLFF.

This clonotype has a handful of counts. V gene TRBV7-2 combines with J gene TRBJ2-1; possibly TRBD2 for D (5 bases). This CDR3 comprises 15 residues. The germline V and J ends were trimmed by 0 bases and 3 bases, with 9 bases remaining between them. Germline V gene lookup returns CDR1 SGHTA and CDR2 FQGNSA. The DNA for the CDR3 is TGTGCCAGCAGCTTAGCGTCGGGGATCTACAATGAGCAGTTCTTC. This encodes CASSLASGIYNEQFF.

This clonotype turned up a few times. The chain employs TRBV12-3 or TRBV12-4 and TRBJ1-1; D is perhaps TRBD1 (5 bases). The CDR3 has 15 residues. Trimming removed 7 bases at V and 1 base at J, with 16 bases between. The CDR3 nucleotides read TGTGCCAGCACCATCGTGGGGGGGAGGAACACTGAAGCTTTCTTT. Translated, it gives CASTIVGGRNTEAFF.

This clonotype was seen more than once but under ten times. The chain is built from TRBV4-3 and TRBJ2-7; 7 bases line up with TRBD1. V shed 1 base and J 7 bases; nucleotides not matched to a gene: 7. The CDR3 consists of 14 residues. Germline CDR1 is LGHNA and CDR2 is YSLEER. The CDR3 spells CASSQGETGYEQYF. CDR3 sequence (DNA): TGCGCCAGCAGCCAAGGAGAGACAGGGTATGAGCAGTACTTC.

This clonotype has only a few counts. The rearrangement joins TRBV24-1 to TRBJ2-3; TRBD2 might be the D (5 bases). This CDR3 comprises 11 residues. Germline loops: CDR1 KGHDR, CDR2 SFDVKD. V lost 10 bases and J 2 bases, leaving 6 bases between the germline ends. CDR3 region: CATEDTDTQYF. The CDR3 bases are TGTGCCACGGAGGACACAGATACGCAGTATTTT.

This clonotype was seen ten or more times. The V and J genes are TRBV20-1 and TRBJ1-5; D perhaps matches TRBD1 (6 bases). CDR3 length: 12 residues. The germline gives CDR1 DFQATT, CDR2 SNEGSKA (reference sequence). V lost 3 bases and J lost 5, with 8 bases in between. The CDR3 spells CSARRGDQPQHF. As DNA, the CDR3 is TGCAGTGCTAGGAGGGGGGATCAGCCCCAGCATTTT.

This clonotype has only a few counts. The chain links TRBV7-3 to TRBJ2-1; 7 bases map to TRBD2. From germline, CDR1 is SGHTA and CDR2 FQGTGA. Trimming removed 1 base from V and 5 bases from J; junction bases left unmatched: 5. CDR3 length: 15 amino acids. The CDR3 nucleotides read TGTGCCAGCAGCTTAATTGGACTAGGAGACAATGAGCAGTTCTTC. Translated, it gives CASSLIGLGDNEQFF.

The chain has TRBV20-1 and TRBJ1-2; D might be TRBD1 (5 bases). Trimming shortened V by 6 bases and J by 4 bases, and 15 bases separated the two germline ends. The CDR3 runs 13 residues. Germline-derived CDR1 and CDR2 are DFQATT and SNEGSKA (reference sequence). The DNA for the CDR3 is TGCAGTGCCCCAGACGGCCAGGGCTATGGCTACACCTTC. Protein product: CSAPDGQGYGYTF.

This clonotype has more than one count but fewer than ten. The chain uses TRBV3-1 and TRBJ2-1; 7 bases fit TRBD1. Trimming removed 8 bases from V and 0 bases from J; junction bases left unmatched: 7. Germline V gene sequence: CDR1 LGHDT, CDR2 YNNKEL (reference sequence). The CDR3 loop spans 15 amino acids. The CDR3 DNA sequence: TGTGCCAGCGGTTTACGGGACAGCTCCTACAATGAGCAGTTCTTC. Its protein is CASGLRDSSYNEQFF.

This clonotype was seen a handful of times. The V gene is TRBV2, the J gene TRBJ2-7; D is possibly TRBD1 (6 bases). CDR1 and CDR2 (germline): SNHLY, FYNNEI. The CDR3 loop spans 13 amino acids. V lost 4 bases and J 3 bases, leaving 10 bases between the germline ends. CDR3 in DNA: TGTGCCAGCAGTGTTGGGACATACTACGAGCAGTACTTC. It specifies CASSVGTYYEQYF.

The rearrangement links TRBV2 to TRBJ2-5; D remains unclear. Trimming removed 0 bases from V and 1 base from J, with 9 bases in between. Germline V lookup: CDR1 SNHLY, CDR2 FYNNEI. This CDR3 contains 15 residues. The CDR3 DNA reads TGTGCCAGCAGTGAAGCGCGTGCCTCCCAAGAGACCCAGTACTTC. Amino acids: CASSEARASQETQYF.

This clonotype appeared a few times. The J gene is TRBJ2-3, the V gene TRBV20-1; TRBD1 aligns across 7 bases. The V segment lost 2 bases and the J segment 4 bases; nucleotides outside the gene matches: 0. CDR1 is DFQATT, CDR2 SNEGSKA, per germline (reference sequence). The CDR3 covers 12 residues. CDR3: CSARQGADTQYF. The CDR3 DNA sequence: TGCAGTGCTAGACAGGGGGCAGATACGCAGTATTTT.

Only a few counts were recorded for this clonotype. V and J are TRBV7-2 and TRBJ2-5, with unresolved D. The CDR3 runs 15 residues. Germline V gene sequence: CDR1 SGHTA, CDR2 FQGNSA. V lost 3 bases and J 2 bases, leaving 13 bases between the germline ends. This chain's CDR3 is CASSFGQVRQETQYF. CDR3 DNA: TGTGCCAGCAGCTTTGGGCAGGTCAGGCAAGAGACCCAGTACTTC.

This clonotype has only a few counts. The chain combines TRBV20-1 with TRBJ2-5; no reliable D call. V was clipped by 5 bases and J by 0 bases, with 10 bases between them. The germline CDR1 and CDR2 sequences are DFQATT and SNEGSKA (reference sequence). This CDR3 has 13 amino acids. CDR3 region: CSASFPYQETQYF. As DNA, the CDR3 is TGCAGTGCTTCTTTCCCGTACCAAGAGACCCAGTACTTC.

CDR3 in DNA: TGTGCCAGCAGTTACCCCGAATTTTCCAGGCCTCGGTACTTC. This gives the protein CASSYPEFSRPRYF. The J gene is TRBJ2-7, the V gene TRBV6-2 or TRBV6-3; D not certain. Trimming took off 2 bases at V and 12 bases at J, with 20 bases between the two ends. Germline V lookup: CDR1 MNHEY, CDR2 SVGEGT. The CDR3 totals 14 residues.

This clonotype occurred a few times. The V gene is TRBV3-1, the J gene TRBJ1-1; D ambiguous. The CDR3 runs to 16 residues. In germline, CDR1 is LGHDT, CDR2 YNNKEL (reference sequence). The germline V and J ends were trimmed by 4 bases and 1 base, with 16 bases remaining between them. CDR3 sequence: CASSRRDSHPNTEAFF. The CDR3 DNA sequence: TGTGCCAGCAGCCGACGGGATTCGCACCCGAACACTGAAGCTTTCTTT.

This clonotype was observed a handful of times. This rearrangement joins TRBV12-3 or TRBV12-4 to TRBJ2-2, with 8 bases lining up with TRBD2. CDR3 size: 15 residues. J lost 2 bases, V lost 4 bases, and 3 bases had no gene match. CDR3: CASSSAGGNTGELFF. Written as DNA, the CDR3 is TGTGCCAGCAGTTCCGCGGGAGGCAACACCGGGGAGCTGTTTTTT.

The chain employs TRBV4-3 and TRBJ2-1; 7 bases map to TRBD1. V shed 3 bases, J shed 5 bases, and the junction held 7 bases outside the gene matches. Germline V lookup: CDR1 LGHNA, CDR2 YSLEER. The CDR3 consists of 15 residues. The chain's CDR3 is CASSQDRRKNNEQFF. In DNA, the CDR3 is TGCGCCAGCAGCCAGGACAGGAGGAAGAACAATGAGCAGTTCTTC.

The rearrangement joins TRBV5-1 to TRBJ2-1, with D perhaps assigned TRBD1 or TRBD2 (5 bases each). The CDR3 extends over 16 amino acids. Germline V gives CDR1 SGHRS, CDR2 YFSETQ. Trimming cost V 5 bases and J 2 bases, with 17 bases left between them. CDR3 loop: CASSQGGGGPYNEQFF. CDR3 nucleotide sequence: TGCGCCAGCAGTCAGGGTGGTGGGGGACCCTACAATGAGCAGTTCTTC.

This clonotype appeared many times. The chain is built from TRBV28 and TRBJ2-5, with 10 bases lining up with TRBD1. The CDR3 is 13 residues long. V dropped 6 bases and J dropped 5; count of bases not matched to a gene: 3. CDR1 is MDHEN, CDR2 SYDVKM, per germline. The CDR3 bases are TGTGCCAGCAGCCGGACAGGGGGGGAGACCCAGTACTTC. Encoded protein: CASSRTGGETQYF.